This T cell receptor (beta chain) came from a study of T cells expressing NK-cell markers. As for the study in general: HCMV serostatus: seven of eight sequenced donors positive, one negative.

This CDR3 has 19 amino acids. Germline CDR1 is WNHNN and CDR2 is SYGVQD (reference sequence). Notes on this clonotype: Its target is unknown.

General study findings and limits: The CD3+CD56-NKG2C+ fraction of several donors was likewise dominated by these clonotypes. CD8+ T cells in 5 or 6 donors included dominant NKG2C+ clonotypes at roughly 1.0-7.5%.

5'RACE template switching with UMIs produced the TCR beta cDNA. TCRdb reprocessed the 5' RACE reads, keeping one entry per CDR3 protein, no DNA. The specimen's table records approximately 150,000 distinct CDR3 sequences. This chain uses TRBV10-1 with TRBJ2-2; TCRdb calls TRBD2, which cannot be checked without DNA. Input material: blood T cells: a sorted CD56 or NKG2C T cell subset, CD4+ or CD8+ T cells, or bulk PBMC T cells (not recorded which). The receptor's source is a man aged 18 to 30 in good health. The CDR3 region is CASIYKTSGRILSTGELFF.